This entry features one TCR beta chain sequence. Its antigen remains unknown. Repertoires were generated with immunoSEQ multiplex PCR, while TCRdb's copy carries only in-frame clones and drops some. Of millions of clones in the sample, 93% were seen once. The sample originates from a study of shared clonotypes between healthy human individuals. The CDR3 spans 14 residues. V lost 6 bases, J lost 1 base, and 12 bases lay in between. Germline V gene lookup returns CDR1 KGHSH and CDR2 LQKENI. Overall study findings and caveats: Estimated richness was generally greater in naive than memory subsets.

The receptor was derived from a man younger than 35 in good health. Some clones in this sample may be carry-over from other donors' samples. V usage is TRBV18 and J usage is TRBJ1-1; the D gene is possibly TRBD1 (5 bases). Source material: naive CD4+ T cells from PBMCs. Subset here: CD45RA+ positively selected. The CDR3 DNA reads as TGTGCCAGCTCGTCCGGGACGTCGAACACTGAAGCTTTCTTT. Translated: CASSSGTSNTEAFF.